The source of this T cell receptor (beta chain) is a study of Ad26.COV2.S vaccination and SARS-CoV-2 variants. Across the study: Donor got 5x10^10 or 1x10^11 viral particles of Ad26.COV2.S. Study-level points and caveats: Spike-specific TCR breadth in vaccine recipients exceeded that seen in placebo recipients. Analyses that measured TCR breadth and depth may have underestimated total T cell responses.

This CDR3 region has 15 residues. V dropped 3 bases and J dropped 3; count of bases not matched to a gene: 3. The germline CDR1 and CDR2 sequences are MDHEN and SYDVKM. Treatment defined: 15 to 20 received Ad26.COV2.S at low or high dose, single or two shots; 5 received placebo; per-sample allocation not given. Vaccine and placebo recipients were sampled on day 63 after the first injection. This Boston cohort included adults aged 18-55 years. About this clone: The antigen is undetermined.

Some clones are missing from TCRdb's copy, which holds only in-frame ones; the method was immunoSEQ multiplex PCR. The sample lists about 440,000 clones; around nine tenths were seen once. The chain carries TRBV28 and TRBJ1-5; 9 bases align to TRBD1. This receptor was taken from a person aged 18-65 years who received the Ad26.COV2.S COVID-19 vaccine or a placebo. The source was peripheral blood, collected in a trial of Ad26.COV2.S vaccine versus placebo. The DNA of the CDR3 is TGTGCCAGCAGTTTGGACAGGGGTTACAATCAGCCCCAGCATTTT. Translation: CASSLDRGYNQPQHF.